Only a few counts were recorded for the clone carrying this T cell receptor beta chain. Measured with immunoSEQ multiplex PCR; TCRdb has only the in-frame clones, and not every one. The sample lists about 57,000 clones, around 85% occurring once. This sample was included in a study of radiotherapy plus CTLA-4 blockade in lung cancer. Sequenced material: peripheral blood, taken from a patient treated with radiotherapy plus ipilimumab. The sequence was obtained from a human donor with non-small cell lung cancer who had a complete response to radiotherapy plus ipilimumab.

Here the CDR3 DNA reads TGTGCCAGCAGCCCTTTTAGCTCTGGAAACACCATATATTTT. This translates into CASSPFSSGNTIYF. This rearrangement joins TRBV13 to TRBJ1-3; no clear D. This CDR3 contains 14 residues. Germline V gene sequence: CDR1 PRHDT, CDR2 FYEKMQ (reference sequence). The V end lost 5 bases, the J end lost 0 bases, and 8 bases lay between the germline ends.